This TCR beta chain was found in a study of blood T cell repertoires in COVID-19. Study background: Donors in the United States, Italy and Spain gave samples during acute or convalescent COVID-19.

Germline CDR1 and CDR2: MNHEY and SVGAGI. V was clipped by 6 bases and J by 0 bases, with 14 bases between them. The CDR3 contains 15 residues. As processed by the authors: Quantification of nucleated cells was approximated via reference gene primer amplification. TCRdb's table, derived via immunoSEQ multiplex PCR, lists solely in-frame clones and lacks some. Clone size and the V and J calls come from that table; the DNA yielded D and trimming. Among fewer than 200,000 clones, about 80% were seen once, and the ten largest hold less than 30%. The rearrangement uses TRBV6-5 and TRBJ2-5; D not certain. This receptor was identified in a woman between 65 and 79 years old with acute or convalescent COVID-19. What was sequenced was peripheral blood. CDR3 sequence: CASSLKYSYQETQYF. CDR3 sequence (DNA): TGTGCCAGCAGCCTAAAGTACTCGTACCAAGAGACCCAGTACTTC.